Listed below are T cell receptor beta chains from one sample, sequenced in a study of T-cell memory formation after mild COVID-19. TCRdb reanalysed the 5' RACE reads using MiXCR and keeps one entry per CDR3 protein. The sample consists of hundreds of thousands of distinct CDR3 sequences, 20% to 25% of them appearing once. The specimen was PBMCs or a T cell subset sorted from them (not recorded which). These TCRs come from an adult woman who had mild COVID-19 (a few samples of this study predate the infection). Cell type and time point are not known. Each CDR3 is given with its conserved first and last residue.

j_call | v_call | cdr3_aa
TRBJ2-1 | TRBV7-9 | CASRPAGARRNEQFF
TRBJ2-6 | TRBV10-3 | CAISPTSGPRAGANVLTF
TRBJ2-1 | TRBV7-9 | CASSPVSGHVSEQFF
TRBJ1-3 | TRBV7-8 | CASSLAWTRRGRNTIYF
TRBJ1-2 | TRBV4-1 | CASSQDNGANYGYTF
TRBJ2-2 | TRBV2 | CASSERGELFF
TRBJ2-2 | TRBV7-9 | CASSSVPGQGLSANTGELFF
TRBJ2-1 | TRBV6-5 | CASRRTGVNEQFF
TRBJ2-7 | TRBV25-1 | CASSEWGTGAHEQYF
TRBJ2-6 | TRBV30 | CASVSGANVLTF
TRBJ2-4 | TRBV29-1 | CSVGEAKNIQYF
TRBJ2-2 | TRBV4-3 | CASSQGTGFNTGELFF
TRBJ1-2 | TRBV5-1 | CASSRDSPKVDGYTF
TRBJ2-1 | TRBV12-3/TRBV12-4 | CASSFRPGHEQFF
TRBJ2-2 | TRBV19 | CATTLAGGPGTGELFF
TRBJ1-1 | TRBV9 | CASREHGCPWNTEAFF
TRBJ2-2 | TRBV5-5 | CASSWVTSTGELFF
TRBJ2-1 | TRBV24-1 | CATSDLRLADNEQFF
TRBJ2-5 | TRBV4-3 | CASSQDWGGETQYF
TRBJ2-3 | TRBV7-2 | CASRIDRSTTDTQYF
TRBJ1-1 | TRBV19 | CASSHGARNTEAFF
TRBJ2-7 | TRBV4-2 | CASGTSGSPHEQYF
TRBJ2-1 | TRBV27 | CASSYPSTSGSYNEQFF
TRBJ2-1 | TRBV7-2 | CASSYPGQGMHNEQFF
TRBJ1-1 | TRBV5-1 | CASSLYREGEAFF
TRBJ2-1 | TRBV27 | CASRVTGASYNEQFF
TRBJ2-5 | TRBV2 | CASRERETQYF
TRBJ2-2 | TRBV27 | CASSLYSGWAGELFF
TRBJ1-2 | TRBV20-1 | CSAPEGVRYTF
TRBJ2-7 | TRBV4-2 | CASSQVALAGGLPYEQYF
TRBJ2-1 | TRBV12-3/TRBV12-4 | CASSPLWREAGNEQFF
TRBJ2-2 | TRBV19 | CASSIKDTTGELFF
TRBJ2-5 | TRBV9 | CASSVGLGQQETQYF
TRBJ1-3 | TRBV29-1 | CSVEWVELAGNTIYF
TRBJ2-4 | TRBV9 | CASSGLADGFKNIQYF
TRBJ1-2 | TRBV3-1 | CASSQDWGAGGYTF
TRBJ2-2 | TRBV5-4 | CASSRDRENGELFF
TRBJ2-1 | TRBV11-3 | CASSLGRVNNEQFF
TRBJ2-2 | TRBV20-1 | CSARGLAGASGELFF
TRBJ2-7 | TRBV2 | CASSDGDYRGSYEQYF
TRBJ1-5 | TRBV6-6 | CASSYSTIQPQHF
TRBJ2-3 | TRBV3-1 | CASSHRVGTQYF
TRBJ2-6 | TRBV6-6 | CASRGEVRESGLGANVLTF
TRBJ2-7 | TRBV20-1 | CSARPRVNYEQYF
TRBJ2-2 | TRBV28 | CASSLFAGQGRPGELFF
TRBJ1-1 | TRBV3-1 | CASSQGGPGSAFF
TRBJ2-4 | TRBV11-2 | CASSSLSGGANIQYF
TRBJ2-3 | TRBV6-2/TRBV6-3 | CASSYRTEDTQYF
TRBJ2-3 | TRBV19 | CASSMLASAAGTDTQYF
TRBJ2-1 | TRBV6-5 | CASTISGTAYNEQFF
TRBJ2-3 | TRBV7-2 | CASSSRRPTDTQYF
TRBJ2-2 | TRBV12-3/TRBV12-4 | CASSFGSTELFF
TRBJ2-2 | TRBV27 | CASHRSARAGELFF
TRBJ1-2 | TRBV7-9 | CASSLDGRINYGYTF
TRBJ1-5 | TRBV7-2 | CASSLGQWVNQPQHF
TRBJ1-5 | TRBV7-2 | CASSLMGNSGNQPQHF
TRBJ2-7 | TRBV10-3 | CAISESETGVDEQYF
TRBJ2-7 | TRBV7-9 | CASSFRGGVLDYEQYF
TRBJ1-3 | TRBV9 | CASSVNTGFSGNTIYF